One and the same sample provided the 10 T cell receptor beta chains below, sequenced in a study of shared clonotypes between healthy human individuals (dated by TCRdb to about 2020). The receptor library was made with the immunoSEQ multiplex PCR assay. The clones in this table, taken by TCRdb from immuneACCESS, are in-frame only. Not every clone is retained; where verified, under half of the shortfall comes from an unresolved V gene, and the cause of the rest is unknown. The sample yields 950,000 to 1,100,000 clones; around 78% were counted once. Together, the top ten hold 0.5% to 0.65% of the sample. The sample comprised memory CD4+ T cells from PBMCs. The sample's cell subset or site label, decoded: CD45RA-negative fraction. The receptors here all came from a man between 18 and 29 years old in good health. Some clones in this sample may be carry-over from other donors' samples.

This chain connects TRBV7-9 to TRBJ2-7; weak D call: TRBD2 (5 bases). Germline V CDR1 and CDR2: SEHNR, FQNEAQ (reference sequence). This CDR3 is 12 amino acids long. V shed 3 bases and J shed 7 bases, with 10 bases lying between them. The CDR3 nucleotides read TGTGCCAGCAGCTTTTCACCGGGAGAGCAGTACTTC. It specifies CASSFSPGEQYF.

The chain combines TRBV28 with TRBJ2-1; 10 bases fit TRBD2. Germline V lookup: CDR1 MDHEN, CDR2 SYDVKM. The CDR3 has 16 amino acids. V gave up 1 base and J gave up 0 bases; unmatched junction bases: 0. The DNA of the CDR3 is TGTGCCAGCAGTTTATCTAGCGGGAGCTCCTACAATGAGCAGTTCTTC. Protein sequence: CASSLSSGSSYNEQFF.

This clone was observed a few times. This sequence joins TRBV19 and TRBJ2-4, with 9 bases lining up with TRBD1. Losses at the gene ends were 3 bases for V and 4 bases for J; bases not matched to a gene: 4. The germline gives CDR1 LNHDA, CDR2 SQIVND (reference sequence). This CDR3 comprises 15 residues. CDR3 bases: TGTGCCAGTAGTATGGGGACAGGGATGAAAAACATTCAGTACTTC. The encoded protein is CASSMGTGMKNIQYF.

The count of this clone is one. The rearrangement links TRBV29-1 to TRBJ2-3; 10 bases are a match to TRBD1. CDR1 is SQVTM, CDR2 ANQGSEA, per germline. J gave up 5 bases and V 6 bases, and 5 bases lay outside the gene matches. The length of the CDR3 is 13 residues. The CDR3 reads CSVGQGVGDTQYF. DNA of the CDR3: TGCAGCGTCGGACAGGGGGTTGGAGATACGCAGTATTTT.

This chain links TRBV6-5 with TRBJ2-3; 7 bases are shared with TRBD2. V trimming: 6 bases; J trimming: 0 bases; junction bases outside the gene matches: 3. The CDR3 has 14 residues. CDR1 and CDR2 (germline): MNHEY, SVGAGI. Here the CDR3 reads CASRLADSTDTQYF. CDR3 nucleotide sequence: TGTGCCAGCAGGCTAGCGGATAGCACAGATACGCAGTATTTT.

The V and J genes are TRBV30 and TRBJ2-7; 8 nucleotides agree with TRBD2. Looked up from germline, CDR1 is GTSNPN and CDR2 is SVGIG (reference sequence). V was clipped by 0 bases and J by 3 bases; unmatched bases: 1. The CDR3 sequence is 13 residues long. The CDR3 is CAWSVGGGYEQYF. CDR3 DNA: TGTGCCTGGAGTGTCGGGGGGGGCTACGAGCAGTACTTC.

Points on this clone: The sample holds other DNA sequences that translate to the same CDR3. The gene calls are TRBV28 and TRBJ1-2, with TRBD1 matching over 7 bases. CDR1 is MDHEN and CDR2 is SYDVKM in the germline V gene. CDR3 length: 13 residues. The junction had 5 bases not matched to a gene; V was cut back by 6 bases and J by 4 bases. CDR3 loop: CASSLQGPYGYTF. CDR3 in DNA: TGTGCCAGCAGCTTACAGGGGCCCTATGGCTACACCTTC.

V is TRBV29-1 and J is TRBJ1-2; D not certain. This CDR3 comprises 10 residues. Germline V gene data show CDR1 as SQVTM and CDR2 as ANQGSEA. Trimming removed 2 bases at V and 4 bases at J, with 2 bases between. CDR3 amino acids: CSVELYGYTF. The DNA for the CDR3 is TGCAGCGTTGAACTCTATGGCTACACCTTC.

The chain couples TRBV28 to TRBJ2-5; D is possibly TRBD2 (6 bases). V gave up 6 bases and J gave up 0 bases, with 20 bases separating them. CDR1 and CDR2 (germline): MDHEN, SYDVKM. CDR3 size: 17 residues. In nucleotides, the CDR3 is TGTGCCAGCAGGCCGCCCGCGGGGCATCTTTACCAAGAGACCCAGTACTTC. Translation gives CASRPPAGHLYQETQYF.

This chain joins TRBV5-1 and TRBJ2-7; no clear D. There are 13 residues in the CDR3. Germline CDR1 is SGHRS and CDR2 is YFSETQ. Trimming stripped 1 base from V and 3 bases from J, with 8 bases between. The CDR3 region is CASSLRRSYEQYF. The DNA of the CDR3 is TGCGCCAGCAGCTTGAGGCGGAGCTACGAGCAGTACTTC.